The 7 T cell receptor beta chains given below trace back to one sample, sequenced in a study of regulatory T cells in long-lasting Graves disease. Relying on iRepertoire HTBI primers and Arm-PCR of CDR3 regions, the team built TCR beta libraries. MiXCR was run by TCRdb on the multiplex PCR reads, yielding one entry per CDR3 protein. The sample has 400,000 to 500,000 distinct CDR3 sequences, roughly 21% seen once. Indicated time point: persistent/refractory GD, antithyroid drugs over 5 years with positive TRAb. RNA isolated from PBMCs was used to make the TCR library. Sequencing used peripheral blood mononuclear cells (PBMCs), obtained when the disease was refractory, from a patient treated with antithyroid drugs. The receptors here all came from a female donor with Graves disease.

This clonotype was detected only a few times. CDR3 region: CASSQELGPQHF. In DNA form, the CDR3 reads TGTGCCAGCAGCCAAGAGTTGGGGCCCCAGCATTTT. The chain is built from TRBV14 and TRBJ1-5; D not certain. The CDR3 totals 12 residues. In germline, CDR1 is SGHDN, CDR2 FVKESK. The V gene lost 0 bases and the J gene lost 9 bases, with 6 bases spanning the gap.

This clonotype was recorded many times. The rearrangement links TRBV28 to TRBJ2-7; the D gene is possibly TRBD1 (7 bases). Trimming stripped 6 bases from V and 2 bases from J, with 23 bases between. CDR3 size: 17 residues. The germline V gene has CDR1 MDHEN and CDR2 SYDVKM. The CDR3 nucleotides are TGTGCCAGCAGGAAAGGGGGGTCCGGGACAGCCCCCTACGAGCAGTACTTC. This translates into CASRKGGSGTAPYEQYF.

The chain uses TRBV11-2 and TRBJ2-4; a weak D match, TRBD1 (5 bases). V lost 0 bases and J lost 8, with 8 bases in between. Germline CDR1 and CDR2: SGHAT and FQNNGV. The CDR3 has 13 amino acids. The CDR3 coding sequence is TGTGCCAGCAGCTTAGATCCAGGGCACATTCAGTACTTC. Residues: CASSLDPGHIQYF.

This clonotype turned up a few times. This rearrangement joins TRBV29-1 to TRBJ2-4; TRBD2 matches 7 bases. This CDR3 has 13 amino acids. The germline CDR1 and CDR2 sequences are SQVTM and ANQGSEA. Trimming took 6 bases from V and 5 from J; bases not matched to a gene: 7. CDR3 in DNA: TGCAGCGTACCCGGGACTATACAAAACATTCAGTACTTC. Its protein is CSVPGTIQNIQYF.

The chain has TRBV6-1 and TRBJ1-5, with D unresolved. From germline, CDR1 is MNHNS and CDR2 SASEGT. The CDR3 is made up of 14 amino acids. The germline V and J ends were trimmed by 7 bases and 4 bases, with 14 bases remaining between them. As DNA, the CDR3 is TGTGCCAGCACGCTGGGAGCGGGAAATCAGCCCCAGCATTTT. Translation gives CASTLGAGNQPQHF.

This clonotype was seen more than once but under ten times. The chain employs TRBV20-1 and TRBJ2-7; 7 bases are shared with TRBD2. Germline CDR1 is DFQATT and CDR2 is SNEGSKA (reference sequence). The ends lost 5 bases at V and 6 bases at J; junction bases unmatched: 4. This CDR3 is 11 amino acids long. The chain's CDR3 is CSASREAEQYF. DNA of the CDR3: TGCAGTGCTTCCCGGGAGGCCGAGCAGTACTTC.

The V gene is TRBV20-1, the J gene TRBJ2-5; the match to TRBD2 covers 10 bases. CDR1 is DFQATT, CDR2 SNEGSKA, per germline (reference sequence). This CDR3 contains 18 residues. Trimming cost V 6 bases and J 5 bases; bases outside gene matches: 21. The CDR3 region has the DNA TGCAGTGCAACGAAGCGGGAGGGCCTCTTTTTCGGTTTGGAGACCCAGTACTTC. Its protein product is CSATKREGLFFGLETQYF.